The 14 T cell receptor beta chains below were found in one sample sequenced in a study of T cell responses to AZD1222 COVID-19 vaccine. Assay used: immunoSEQ multiplex PCR; TCRdb lists only in-frame clones, some missing. This table has 99,000 or so clones, about 94% appearing once. The sample consisted of peripheral blood, taken on day 0 of AZD1222 vaccination. These receptors were collected from an adult in good health.

The chain carries TRBV18 and TRBJ2-7; D tentatively reads TRBD1 or TRBD2 (5 bases each). The germline V gene has CDR1 KGHSH and CDR2 LQKENI. The germline V and J ends were trimmed by 4 bases and 5 bases, with 12 bases remaining between them. This CDR3 comprises 13 residues. This chain's CDR3 is CASSLLGPNEQYF. The CDR3 nucleotides are TGTGCCAGCTCACTTCTGGGACCCAACGAGCAGTACTTC.

This clone appeared a few times. This chain connects TRBV6-2 or TRBV6-3 to TRBJ1-3; 7 nucleotides match TRBD1. Looked up from germline, CDR1 is MNHEY and CDR2 is SVGEGT. Unmatched junction bases numbered 12, after V lost 6 bases and J lost 4 bases. The CDR3 spans 16 residues. Here the CDR3 reads CASSDPGQHTGNTIYF. The CDR3 DNA reads TGTGCCAGCAGCGACCCGGGACAGCACACAGGAAACACCATATATTTT.

The chain has TRBV30 and TRBJ2-7; 8 bases fit TRBD2. The germline gives CDR1 GTSNPN, CDR2 SVGIG (reference sequence). V lost 2 bases, J lost 6 bases, and 9 bases stayed unmatched. The CDR3 loop spans 14 amino acids. In DNA, the CDR3 is TGTGCCTGGAGTCTTCCGGGACTAGTTGTCGAGCAGTACTTC. Translated, it gives CAWSLPGLVVEQYF.

The CDR3 sequence is CASSPSHVPKNIQYF. The CDR3 nucleotides are TGTGCCAGCAGCCCCAGCCATGTTCCCAAAAACATTCAGTACTTC. The chain is built from TRBV7-2 and TRBJ2-4; D is ambiguous. Germline V CDR1 and CDR2: SGHTA, FQGNSA. The V gene lost 5 bases and the J gene lost 2 bases, with 13 bases spanning the gap. This CDR3 has 15 amino acids. Drawing the rest from reference TRBV7-2 and TRBJ2-4, the complete variable domain is GAGVSQSPSNKVTEKGKDVELRCDPISGHTALYWYRQSLGQGLEFLIYFQGNSAPDKSGLPSDRFSAERTGGSVSTLTIQRTQQEDSAVYLCASSPSHVPKNIQYFGAGTRLSVL.

This chain links TRBV19 with TRBJ1-5; D remains ambiguous. The germline V and J ends were trimmed by 2 bases and 6 bases, with 5 bases remaining between them. Germline lookup yields CDR1 LNHDA and CDR2 SQIVND (reference sequence). The CDR3 consists of 12 residues. The CDR3 DNA sequence: TGTGCCAGTAGTATATCGGGTCAGCCCCAGCATTTT. Encoded protein: CASSISGQPQHF.

The CDR3 DNA follows: TGTGCCAGCAGTGAAAGTGGCAGGGGCTCTGGAAACACCATATATTTT. Translation gives CASSESGRGSGNTIYF. The chain links TRBV6-1 to TRBJ1-3, with D maybe TRBD1 (6 bases). Per the germline V gene, CDR1 is MNHNS and CDR2 is SASEGT. The CDR3 consists of 16 residues. Trimming removed 2 bases at V and 0 bases at J, with 11 bases between.

The chain carries TRBV19 and TRBJ1-6; weak D call: TRBD1 (6 bases). The CDR3 is 16 residues long. V lost 6 bases to trimming and J lost 5 bases, with 17 bases between them. The germline V gene has CDR1 LNHDA and CDR2 SQIVND (reference sequence). Written as DNA, the CDR3 is TGTGCCAGTAGGACCGGGGCAGGGGATAATAATTCACCCCTCCACTTT. It is translated as CASRTGAGDNNSPLHF.

The chain uses TRBV24-1 and TRBJ2-5; D tentatively fits TRBD1 or TRBD2 (6 bases each). The CDR3 extends over 16 amino acids. Trimming took off 4 bases at V and 5 bases at J, with 19 bases between the two ends. Germline-derived CDR1 and CDR2 are KGHDR and SFDVKD. CDR3 sequence: CATSDSRPLGGETQYF. CDR3 DNA: TGTGCCACCAGTGACTCCAGACCCCTCGGGGGCGAGACCCAGTACTTC.

This chain connects TRBV18 to TRBJ1-1, with 12 bases identical to TRBD1. The trim removed 6 bases at V and 3 bases at J, leaving 2 bases unmatched. Germline V lookup: CDR1 KGHSH, CDR2 LQKENI. CDR3 length: 14 amino acids. As DNA, the CDR3 is TGTGCCAGCTCCGGGACAGGGGGCCACACTGAAGCTTTCTTT. It translates to CASSGTGGHTEAFF.

This chain links TRBV4-1 with TRBJ1-1; D remains unclear. Germline loops: CDR1 MGHRA, CDR2 YSYEKL. CDR3 length equals 15 residues. The V end lost 0 bases, the J end lost 4 bases, and 12 bases lay between the germline ends. The CDR3: CASSQDKHGRTEAFF. As DNA, the CDR3 is TGCGCCAGCAGCCAAGACAAACATGGACGCACTGAAGCTTTCTTT.

This chain links TRBV18 with TRBJ2-3, with 10 bases that match TRBD2. Germline CDR1 reads KGHSH; CDR2 reads LQKENI. This CDR3 region has 14 residues. V lost 5 bases, J lost 6 bases, and 5 bases stayed unmatched. This chain's CDR3 is CASSSETSGDTQYF. DNA of the CDR3: TGTGCCAGCTCATCAGAGACTAGCGGGGATACGCAGTATTTT.

J is TRBJ2-7 and V is TRBV5-1, with D tentatively TRBD1 or TRBD2 (6 bases each). The CDR3 has 13 amino acids. V was cut by 7 bases and J by 2 bases, with 13 bases left in between. CDR1 and CDR2 (germline): SGHRS, YFSETQ. CDR3 protein: CASSWGAPYEQYF. Written as DNA, the CDR3 is TGCGCCAGCTCTTGGGGGGCGCCCTACGAGCAGTACTTC.

V and J are TRBV4-2 and TRBJ2-7, with D possibly being TRBD1 (7 bases). This CDR3 has 13 amino acids. CDR1 LGHNA and CDR2 YNFKEQ come from the germline V gene. Trimming removed 4 bases at V and 7 bases at J, with 14 bases between. CDR3 in DNA: TGTGCCAGCAGCCCTACTAGCAGGGGGGAGCAGTACTTC. It yields the protein CASSPTSRGEQYF.

V usage is TRBV11-3 and J usage is TRBJ2-2; 8 bases fit TRBD1. With 5 bases clipped from V and 6 bases from J, the junction kept 2 bases outside the gene matches. The germline CDR1 and CDR2 sequences are SGHNT and YENEEA. The CDR3 sequence is 13 residues long. The CDR3 here is CASSVQGAGELFF. DNA for the CDR3: TGTGCCAGCAGCGTACAGGGGGCCGGGGAGCTGTTTTTT.